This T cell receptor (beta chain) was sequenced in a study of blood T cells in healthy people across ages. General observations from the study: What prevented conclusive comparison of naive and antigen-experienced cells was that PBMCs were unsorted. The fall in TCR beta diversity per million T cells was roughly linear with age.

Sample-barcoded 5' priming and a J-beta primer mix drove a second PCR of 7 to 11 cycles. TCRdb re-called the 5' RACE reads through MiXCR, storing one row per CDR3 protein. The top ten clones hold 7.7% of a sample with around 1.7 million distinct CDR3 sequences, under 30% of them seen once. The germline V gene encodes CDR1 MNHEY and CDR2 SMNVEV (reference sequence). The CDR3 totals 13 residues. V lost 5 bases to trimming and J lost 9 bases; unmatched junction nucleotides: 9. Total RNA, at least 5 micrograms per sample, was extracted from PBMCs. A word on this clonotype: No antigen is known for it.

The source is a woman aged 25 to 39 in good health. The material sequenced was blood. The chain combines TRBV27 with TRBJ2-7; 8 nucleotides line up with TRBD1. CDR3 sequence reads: CASSPGTGVGQYF. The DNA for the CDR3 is TGTGCCAGCAGTCCCGGGACAGGCGTTGGGCAGTACTTC.